These T cell receptor beta chains were read from a single sample in a study of shared T cell receptors in the human thymus. TCRdb's copy holds only in-frame clones and misses some; the assay was immunoSEQ multiplex PCR. The repertoire has approximately 400,000 clones, approximately 95% of them found once; the top ten carry approximately 0.02%. Sequencing was done on a sample of thymocytes. The receptor set was obtained from a human donor. Each CDR3 is given with its conserved first and last residue. Fields, in order: CDR3 DNA, CDR3 protein, J gene, D gene, V gene, CDR3 length, clone size. D genes are given only for firm matches. A row's size may be missing; if present it is once, few, many or a size class.

DNA: TGTGCCAGCAGCTTACCAGGGTGCGAGCAGTACTTC
CDR3: CASSLPGCEQYF
J: TRBJ2-7
D: .
V: TRBV7-9
length: 12
size: .

DNA: TGTGCCAGCAGTCAGACTTGGGAGAGTGGCTACACCTTC
CDR3: CASSQTWESGYTF
J: TRBJ1-2
D: .
V: TRBV28
length: 13
size: .

DNA: TGCGCCAGCAGCCAAGATTCCGGGACCTCGTACCAAGAGACCCAGTACTTC
CDR3: CASSQDSGTSYQETQYF
J: TRBJ2-5
D: .
V: TRBV4-3
length: 17
size: .

DNA: TGTGCTAGTGGTACAGGGGAAGGTCCGAGGGGGGCCAACGTCCTGACTTTC
CDR3: CASGTGEGPRGANVLTF
J: TRBJ2-6
D: TRBD1
V: TRBV12-5
length: 17
size: .

DNA: TGTGCCAGCAGTGATGTGGGCCTGAGGCAGTTCTTC
CDR3: CASSDVGLRQFF
J: TRBJ2-1
D: .
V: TRBV6-1
length: 12
size: .

DNA: TGCGCCAGCAGCAGTCGACAATTCTCTGGGGCCAACGTCCTGACTTTC
CDR3: CASSSRQFSGANVLTF
J: TRBJ2-6
D: .
V: TRBV4-1
length: 16
size: .

DNA: TGTGCCAGTAGTATCATAGGGACAGGGAATCAGCCCCAGCATTTT
CDR3: CASSIIGTGNQPQHF
J: TRBJ1-5
D: TRBD1
V: TRBV19
length: 15
size: .

DNA: TGTGCCAGCAGCCGAGGGGAACTAGCGGGAGATCTCGGGTACAATGAGCAGTTCTTC
CDR3: CASSRGELAGDLGYNEQFF
J: TRBJ2-1
D: TRBD2
V: TRBV11-3
length: 19
size: .

DNA: TGCGCCAGCAGTGACCCGGGACTAGCGGACAACACCGGGGAGCTGTTTTTT
CDR3: CASSDPGLADNTGELFF
J: TRBJ2-2
D: TRBD2
V: TRBV10-2
length: 17
size: .

DNA: TGTGCCAGCAGTGAAGCGCCCCTTAGGCGCTACGAGCAGTACTTC
CDR3: CASSEAPLRRYEQYF
J: TRBJ2-7
D: .
V: TRBV6-1
length: 15
size: .

DNA: TGTGCCAGCAGCTCGGGGGTAGGGCACTACACCGGGGAGCTGTTTTTT
CDR3: CASSSGVGHYTGELFF
J: TRBJ2-2
D: .
V: TRBV6-6
length: 16
size: .

DNA: TGTGCCAGCAGTTTAATTGGTAGCCGGGACCGGATTATCCCAACCTATGGCTACACCTTC
CDR3: CASSLIGSRDRIIPTYGYTF
J: TRBJ1-2
D: .
V: TRBV28
length: 20
size: .

DNA: TGTGCCAGCATCTCCGGGATTCGAGGGGAGACCCAGTACTTC
CDR3: CASISGIRGETQYF
J: TRBJ2-5
D: .
V: TRBV27
length: 14
size: .

DNA: TGTGCCAGCAGTTTCCTCGGACAGGGAGGCCAAGAGACCCAGTACTTC
CDR3: CASSFLGQGGQETQYF
J: TRBJ2-5
D: TRBD1
V: TRBV28
length: 16
size: once

DNA: TGCGCCAGCAGTGTATCGGGACGGCCTTACGAGCAGTACTTC
CDR3: CASSVSGRPYEQYF
J: TRBJ2-7
D: .
V: TRBV10-1
length: 14
size: once

DNA: TGTGCCAGCAGCCAAGATGGAGCGGGAGGGGCAAATGAGCAGTTCTTC
CDR3: CASSQDGAGGANEQFF
J: TRBJ2-1
D: TRBD2
V: TRBV4-2
length: 16
size: .

DNA: TGTGCCAGCAGCTTAGTAGAACAGGGTAGGAACGAGCAGTACTTC
CDR3: CASSLVEQGRNEQYF
J: TRBJ2-7
D: .
V: TRBV7-2
length: 15
size: .

DNA: TGTGCCAGCAGCTTATCACGGCAGGAGCCCTCTGGGGCCAACGTCCTGACTTTC
CDR3: CASSLSRQEPSGANVLTF
J: TRBJ2-6
D: .
V: TRBV7-9
length: 18
size: .

DNA: TGCGCCAGCAGCCCACATTCCAGTCTTTGGCAGCCCCAGCATTTT
CDR3: CASSPHSSLWQPQHF
J: TRBJ1-5
D: .
V: TRBV4-1
length: 15
size: .

DNA: TGTGCCAGCAGCACAGGGCACAATCAGCCCCAGCATTTT
CDR3: CASSTGHNQPQHF
J: TRBJ1-5
D: .
V: TRBV6-1
length: 13
size: once

DNA: TGCAGTGTCAGCGGGGGATACGAGCAGTACTTC
CDR3: CSVSGGYEQYF
J: TRBJ2-7
D: TRBD2
V: TRBV20-1
length: 11
size: .

DNA: TGTGCCAGCAGGATGACTAGCGGACCATTCAATGAGCAGTTCTTC
CDR3: CASRMTSGPFNEQFF
J: TRBJ2-1
D: TRBD2
V: TRBV27
length: 15
size: .